The next 32 T cell receptor beta chains were all read from a single sample in a study of post-analysis software for immune sequencing data. General study findings and limits: Roughly five TRBV segments were significantly more frequent in patients than in controls. TRBV5-6, TRBV5-1 and TRBV20-1 were among these segments.

TCR beta libraries were prepared from cDNA with unique molecular identifiers. TCRdb re-called the PCR reads with MiXCR, one entry per CDR3 protein. The sample carries fewer than 850,000 distinct CDR3 sequences, around 46% recorded once. These receptors' antigens are unknown. The sequencing sample was made of blood. The source is a girl aged 5 to 17 with multiple sclerosis.

This rearrangement joins TRBV7-2 to TRBJ1-2, with 12 bases aligning to TRBD1. Trimming removed 6 bases from V and 7 bases from J; junction bases left unmatched: 9. CDR1 and CDR2 (germline): SGHTA, FQGNSA. The CDR3 is 15 residues long. The CDR3 coding sequence is TGTGCCAGCAGTTCCTCCGGGACAGGGGGCTTTGGCTACACCTTC. Translating gives CASSSSGTGGFGYTF.

This clonotype has just a few counts. The chain employs TRBV5-1 and TRBJ2-4; a possible D gene is TRBD2 (7 bases). The CDR3 loop spans 14 amino acids. Per the germline V gene, CDR1 is SGHRS and CDR2 is YFSETQ. V was trimmed by 4 bases and J by 11 bases, leaving 19 bases between them. The DNA for the CDR3 is TGCGCCAGCAGCCAGGGAGGGGAAGGGGGTTTTCAGTACTTC. This encodes CASSQGGEGGFQYF.

This clonotype has at least ten counts. The chain couples TRBV7-6 to TRBJ2-7, with D possibly being TRBD2 (6 bases). CDR1 SGHVS and CDR2 FNYEAQ come from the germline V gene. The CDR3 runs 16 residues. Trimming left V 1 base short and J 0 bases short, with 13 bases between. CDR3: CASSLVGGESSYEQYF. The CDR3 nucleotides are TGTGCCAGCAGCTTAGTTGGAGGGGAAAGCTCCTACGAGCAGTACTTC.

CDR3 DNA sequence: TGTGCCAGCAGCCAAGACCAGCGGGAGGCTCGGGAGCAGTACTTC. This gives the protein CASSQDQREAREQYF. This chain joins TRBV3-1 and TRBJ2-5, with 9 nucleotides matching TRBD2. The CDR3 consists of 15 residues. V was pared by 0 bases and J by 11 bases, with 10 bases of the junction left unmatched. Germline V gene data show CDR1 as LGHDT and CDR2 as YNNKEL (reference sequence).

There are a few counts of this clonotype. The chain couples TRBV2 to TRBJ2-4, with D unresolved. The end of the DNA is better explained by TRBJ2-5, so the J call may be wrong. Germline CDR1 reads SNHLY; CDR2 reads FYNNEI. This CDR3 spans 15 amino acids. CDR3 loop: CASSEAGLGRETQYF. CDR3 DNA sequence: TGTGCCAGCAGTGAAGCCGGGCTAGGGCGGGAGACCCAGTACTTC.

This clonotype was counted between two and nine times. The rearrangement links TRBV6-5 to TRBJ1-2, with 7 bases lining up with TRBD1. CDR1 and CDR2 from the germline V gene are MNHEY and SVGAGI. Losses at the gene ends were 7 bases for V and 3 bases for J; bases not matched to a gene: 11. CDR3 length: 15 residues. Here the CDR3 DNA reads TGTGCCAGCACGAGGGGGCAGAGGATCGACTATGGCTACACCTTC. It encodes CASTRGQRIDYGYTF.

This clonotype was counted only a few times. The rearrangement joins TRBV12-3 or TRBV12-4 to TRBJ2-1; D may correspond to TRBD1 or TRBD2 (6 bases each). The ends were cut back, 3 bases at V and 9 bases at J, with 18 bases in the middle. The CDR3 runs to 15 residues. The CDR3, as DNA: TGTGCCAGCAGTTTCCTCCGGGGGCGGGCTCTTGAGCAGTTCTTC. Translated: CASSFLRGRALEQFF.

The chain links TRBV7-2 to TRBJ2-1; 8 nucleotides agree with TRBD2. Trimming cost V 4 bases and J 7 bases; bases outside gene matches: 6. This CDR3 is built from 14 residues. The germline gives CDR1 SGHTA, CDR2 FQGNSA. CDR3 residues: CASSSAGVSNEQFF. The CDR3 DNA reads TGTGCCAGCAGCTCAGCGGGAGTGTCGAATGAGCAGTTCTTC.

On this clonotype itself: One end of the junction varies from germline; a read error may be responsible. V usage is TRBV5-6 and J usage is TRBJ2-1; D ambiguous. The CDR3 extends over 14 amino acids. Germline-derived CDR1 and CDR2 are SGHDT and YYEEEE. The CDR3 is CVSSWVDPLGEQFF. The CDR3 DNA reads as TGTGTCAGCAGCTGGGTTGACCCTCTAGGTGAGCAGTTCTTC.

This clonotype was counted many times. The chain is built from TRBV20-1 and TRBJ2-7, with 10 bases fitting TRBD2. The CDR3 is 15 residues long. Germline CDR1 is DFQATT and CDR2 is SNEGSKA (reference sequence). Germline trimming cut 5 bases from V and 7 bases from J; bases unmatched to any gene: 14. The CDR3 here is CSAPGLAEGDREQYF. The CDR3 region has the DNA TGCAGTGCTCCAGGACTAGCGGAGGGCGATAGGGAGCAGTACTTC.

The sample holds a few counts of this clonotype. This chain uses TRBV27 with TRBJ2-1; TRBD1 might be the D (5 bases). The CDR3 is 14 amino acids. Trimming shortened V by 0 bases and J by 5 bases, and 8 bases separated the two germline ends. Germline-derived CDR1 and CDR2 are MNHEY and SMNVEV (reference sequence). In DNA form, the CDR3 reads TGTGCCAGCAGTTTATCCAGGGCCCACAATGAGCAGTTCTTC. This gives the protein CASSLSRAHNEQFF.

The rearrangement links TRBV19 to TRBJ2-3, with 8 bases matching TRBD1. Germline lookup yields CDR1 LNHDA and CDR2 SQIVND (reference sequence). Unmatched junction bases numbered 9, after V lost 4 bases and J lost 6 bases. This CDR3 is 15 amino acids long. As DNA, the CDR3 is TGTGCCAGTAGTAACTTCGGACAGGGCCCCGATACGCAGTATTTT. It encodes CASSNFGQGPDTQYF.

The genes are TRBV4-2 and TRBJ2-3; TRBD2 might be the D (5 bases). CDR3 size: 16 residues. Germline CDR1 LGHNA, CDR2 YNFKEQ. Trimming pared 1 base from V and 7 bases from J, leaving 18 bases between. CDR3 residues: CASSQALSGGSHTQYF. The CDR3 DNA follows: TGTGCCAGCAGCCAAGCGCTAAGCGGAGGTAGCCATACGCAGTATTTT.

The chain links TRBV7-2 to TRBJ1-4; TRBD1 aligns across 7 bases. The CDR3 loop spans 15 amino acids. V was clipped by 5 bases and J by 1 base; unmatched bases: 4. In germline, CDR1 is SGHTA, CDR2 FQGNSA. The CDR3 region has the DNA TGTGCCAGCAGCGTCTCAGGGGGAACTAATGAAAAACTGTTTTTT. Translating gives CASSVSGGTNEKLFF.

CDR3 coding DNA: TGTGCCAGCAGCGTAGGCCCCGACAGGGGGCCACTTTTACCCCTCCACTTT. Protein sequence: CASSVGPDRGPLLPLHF. The chain couples TRBV9 to TRBJ1-6; 10 nucleotides match TRBD1. This CDR3 contains 17 residues. J gave up 12 bases and V 0 bases, and 12 bases lay outside the gene matches. CDR1 is SGDLS and CDR2 is YYNGEE in the germline V gene.

This chain connects TRBV20-1 to TRBJ2-1; possibly TRBD1 for D (6 bases). V lost 3 bases and J lost 0, with 12 bases in between. This CDR3 comprises 15 residues. CDR1 DFQATT and CDR2 SNEGSKA come from the germline V gene (reference sequence). The CDR3 sequence: CSARGAGSSYNEQFF. In DNA form, the CDR3 reads TGCAGTGCTAGGGGGGCAGGTAGCTCCTACAATGAGCAGTTCTTC.

The V and J genes are TRBV7-2 and TRBJ2-3; D is unresolved. The CDR3 consists of 15 residues. Germline V gives CDR1 SGHTA, CDR2 FQGNSA. Trimming stripped 4 bases from V and 0 bases from J, with 11 bases between. The CDR3 loop reads CASSSPRQSTDTQYF. Written as DNA, the CDR3 is TGTGCCAGCAGCTCTCCCCGGCAGAGCACAGATACGCAGTATTTT. Using reference TRBV7-2 and TRBJ2-3 for the parts outside the CDR3, the full variable domain is GAGVSQSPSNKVTEKGKDVELRCDPISGHTALYWYRQSLGQGLEFLIYFQGNSAPDKSGLPSDRFSAERTGGSVSTLTIQRTQQEDSAVYLCASSSPRQSTDTQYFGPGTRLTVL.

The rearrangement joins TRBV11-2 to TRBJ2-6, with TRBD1 matching over 10 bases. This CDR3 comprises 17 residues. Germline lookup yields CDR1 SGHAT and CDR2 FQNNGV. The V gene end was trimmed by 5 bases and the J gene end by 1 base; junction bases not matched to a gene: 5. CDR3 in amino acids: CASSPPGQGSGANVLTF. The DNA of the CDR3 is TGTGCCAGCAGCCCACCGGGACAGGGGTCTGGGGCCAACGTCCTGACTTTC.

The sample holds a few counts of this clonotype. The V gene is TRBV20-1, the J gene TRBJ1-1; D is perhaps TRBD1 (5 bases). CDR3 length equals 10 residues. Per the germline V gene, CDR1 is DFQATT and CDR2 is SNEGSKA (reference sequence). The V and J ends lost 7 bases and 8 bases respectively, with 11 bases between them. In DNA, the CDR3 is TGCAGTGTTGGGGCGGGGGAAGCTTTCTTT. This encodes CSVGAGEAFF.

The chain joins TRBV7-9 to TRBJ2-1, with 10 bases matching TRBD2. Per the germline V gene, CDR1 is SEHNR and CDR2 is FQNEAQ (reference sequence). CDR3 length equals 14 residues. V lost 10 bases, J lost 2 bases, and 5 bases stayed unmatched. The CDR3 nucleotides read TGTGCCAAGCGGGGGACTAGCGCCTACAATGAGCAGTTCTTC. Translation gives CAKRGTSAYNEQFF.

This chain uses TRBV11-1 with TRBJ2-3; TRBD1 matches at 10 bases. With V trimmed by 4 bases and J by 6 bases, 16 bases remained unmatched. Germline CDR1 reads SGHAT; CDR2 reads FQDESV (reference sequence). The CDR3 extends over 18 amino acids. CDR3 DNA sequence: TGTGCCAGCAGCTCCGGACAGGGGGGACTACCTTCCTCCGATACGCAGTATTTT. Protein sequence: CASSSGQGGLPSSDTQYF.

This chain connects TRBV15 to TRBJ2-1; D is ambiguous. Germline loops: CDR1 LNHNV, CDR2 YYDKDF (reference sequence). V was clipped by 2 bases and J by 5 bases, with 13 bases between them. CDR3 length equals 15 residues. This chain's CDR3 is CATSRRQAPDNEQFF. The CDR3 DNA follows: TGTGCCACCAGCAGACGGCAGGCCCCAGACAATGAGCAGTTCTTC.

The chain combines TRBV15 with TRBJ2-1; TRBD2 matches at 10 bases. The germline gives CDR1 LNHNV, CDR2 YYDKDF (reference sequence). The CDR3 is 17 amino acids. The J segment lost 9 bases and the V segment lost 1 base, leaving 12 bases of the junction unmatched. The CDR3: CATSRGRIAGGGSEQFF. The CDR3, as DNA: TGTGCCACCAGCAGAGGGAGGATAGCGGGAGGTGGGAGTGAGCAGTTCTTC. Using reference TRBV15 and TRBJ2-1 for the parts outside the CDR3, the full variable domain is DAMVIQNPRYQVTQFGKPVTLSCSQTLNHNVMYWYQQKSSQAPKLLFHYYDKDFNNEADTPDNFQSRRPNTSFCFLDIRSPGLGDTAMYLCATSRGRIAGGGSEQFFGPGTRLTVL.

This clonotype was counted between two and nine times. The CDR3 spells CASSLNRYEQYF. The CDR3, as DNA: TGCGCCAGCAGCTTGAATAGGTACGAGCAGTACTTC. The genes are TRBV5-1 and TRBJ2-7; no clear D. In germline, CDR1 is SGHRS, CDR2 YFSETQ. Trimming cost V 1 base and J 4 bases, with 6 bases left between them. The CDR3 length is 12 residues.

As to this clonotype: Given a much more abundant clone one base away, this may be a read error. The chain employs TRBV12-3 or TRBV12-4 and TRBJ1-2; D is undetermined. Trimming took off 4 bases at V and 4 bases at J, with 7 bases between the two ends. The CDR3 extends over 12 amino acids. In DNA, the CDR3 is TGTGCCAGCAGTTCGGGAACCTATGGCTACACCTTC. It codes for CASSSGTYGYTF.

V gene TRBV7-3 combines with J gene TRBJ2-1; D not resolved. Germline lookup yields CDR1 SGHTA and CDR2 FQGTGA. CDR3 length: 14 amino acids. V shed 2 bases and J shed 8 bases, with 13 bases lying between them. The chain's CDR3 is CASSLGREVDEQFF. Here the CDR3 DNA reads TGTGCCAGCAGCTTAGGTAGAGAGGTCGATGAGCAGTTCTTC.

The chain carries TRBV12-3 or TRBV12-4 and TRBJ1-2, with TRBD1 as a possible D gene (5 bases). The CDR3 is made up of 13 amino acids. With 8 bases removed from V and 8 bases from J, the gap between germline ends came to 18 bases. The CDR3 sequence is CASGSGWLGGYTF. Here the CDR3 DNA reads TGTGCCAGCGGATCAGGGTGGTTAGGCGGCTACACCTTC.

Regarding this clonotype: The junction and the germline gene differ at one end; a read error may be behind it. The rearrangement joins TRBV7-7 to TRBJ2-5; either TRBD1 or TRBD2 may supply D (5 bases each). The CDR3 runs 15 residues. CDR1 and CDR2 (germline): SSHAT, FNYEAQ (reference sequence). The CDR3 nucleotides are TGTGCTAGCAGCTCGCAAGGTCTCGAGGGGGAGACCCAGTACTTC. This codes for CASSSQGLEGETQYF.

The chain carries TRBV20-1 and TRBJ1-6; 8 bases are shared with TRBD1. The CDR3 is made up of 14 amino acids. Per the germline V gene, CDR1 is DFQATT and CDR2 is SNEGSKA (reference sequence). V lost 6 bases to trimming and J lost 4 bases; unmatched junction nucleotides: 5. The CDR3 bases are TGCAGTGCCGACAGGGGCGATTATAATTCACCCCTCCACTTT. Protein sequence: CSADRGDYNSPLHF.

The chain carries TRBV29-1 and TRBJ2-1; 7 positions agree with TRBD2. The CDR3 loop spans 12 amino acids. CDR1 and CDR2 from the germline V gene are SQVTM and ANQGSEA. J gave up 8 bases and V 2 bases, and 3 bases lay outside the gene matches. The CDR3 nucleotides read TGCAGCGTTGAAAAGGGAGGGGATGAGCAGTTCTTC. It specifies CSVEKGGDEQFF.

This rearrangement joins TRBV11-1 to TRBJ2-7; TRBD2 matches 7 bases. Germline CDR1 is SGHAT and CDR2 is FQDESV (reference sequence). The CDR3 is 15 residues long. V shed 6 bases and J 3 bases; nucleotides not matched to a gene: 11. The CDR3 loop is CASSFKGLGDYEQYF. The CDR3 bases are TGTGCCAGCAGTTTTAAAGGACTAGGGGACTACGAGCAGTACTTC.

The genes are TRBV20-1 and TRBJ2-1; 8 bases map to TRBD2. Germline-derived CDR1 and CDR2 are DFQATT and SNEGSKA (reference sequence). This CDR3 has 15 amino acids. V lost 7 bases to trimming and J lost 8 bases; unmatched junction nucleotides: 16. Written as DNA, the CDR3 is TGCAGTGGACTCCCCCGGAGCGGGAGTATCTATGAGCAGTTCTTC. It translates to CSGLPRSGSIYEQFF.